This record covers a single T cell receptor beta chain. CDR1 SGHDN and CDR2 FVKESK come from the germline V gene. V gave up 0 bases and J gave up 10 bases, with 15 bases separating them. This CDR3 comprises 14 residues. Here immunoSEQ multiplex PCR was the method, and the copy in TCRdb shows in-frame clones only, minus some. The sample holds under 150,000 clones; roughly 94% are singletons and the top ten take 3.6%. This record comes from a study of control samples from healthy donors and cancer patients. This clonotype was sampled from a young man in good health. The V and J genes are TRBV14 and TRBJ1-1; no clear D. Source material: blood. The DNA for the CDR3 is TGTGCCAGCAGCCAAGATGCCTGGGCTCAAACAGCTTTCTTT. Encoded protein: CASSQDAWAQTAFF.